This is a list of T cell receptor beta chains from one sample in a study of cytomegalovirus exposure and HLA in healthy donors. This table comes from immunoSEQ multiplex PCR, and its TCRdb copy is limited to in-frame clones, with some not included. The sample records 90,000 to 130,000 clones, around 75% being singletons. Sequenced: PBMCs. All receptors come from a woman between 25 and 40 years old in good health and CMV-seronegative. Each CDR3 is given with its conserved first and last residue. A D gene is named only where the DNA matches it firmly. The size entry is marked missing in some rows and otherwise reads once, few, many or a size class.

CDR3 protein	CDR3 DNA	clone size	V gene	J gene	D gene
CASITPRLAGVGNEQFF	TGTGCCAGCATTACCCCCCGACTAGCGGGAGTAGGAAATGAGCAGTTCTTC	.	TRBV28	TRBJ2-1	TRBD2
CASRHRDSYPYEQYF	TGTGCCAGCAGGCACCGGGACAGCTACCCCTACGAGCAGTACTTC	.	TRBV5-4	TRBJ2-7	TRBD1
CASSSGQGISETQYF	TGTGCCAGCAGCTCCGGACAGGGAATATCAGAGACCCAGTACTTC	.	TRBV11-2	TRBJ2-5	TRBD1
CASSITGTAVMAFF	TGTGCCAGTAGTATCACCGGGACAGCGGTCATGGCTTTCTTT	.	TRBV19	TRBJ1-1	TRBD1
CASSLGTSGTYEQYF	TGTGCCAGCAGCTTGGGGACTAGCGGGACGTACGAGCAGTACTTC	many	TRBV5-4	TRBJ2-7	TRBD2
CASSPPGPGEEQYF	TGTGCCAGCAGCCCCCCAGGACCGGGGGAGGAGCAGTACTTC	.	TRBV7-2	TRBJ2-7	.
CATGATDTQYF	TGTGCCACAGGGGCCACAGATACGCAGTATTTT	.	TRBV2	TRBJ2-3	.
CASSEPSSGKLETQYF	TGTGCCAGCAGTGAACCCTCCTCCGGGAAGTTAGAGACCCAGTACTTC	.	TRBV25-1	TRBJ2-5	.
CASSFLRGAQPQHF	TGTGCCAGCAGCTTTCTACGGGGTGCCCAGCCCCAGCATTTT	.	TRBV7-8	TRBJ1-5	.
CASNSGQVYYGYTF	TGTGCCAGTAATTCGGGACAGGTGTACTATGGCTACACCTTC	.	TRBV19	TRBJ1-2	TRBD1
CASSLAEYEQYF	TGTGCCAGCAGCTTAGCGGAGTACGAGCAGTACTTC	.	TRBV11-2	TRBJ2-7	.
CAISDQWTALMNYEQYF	TGTGCCATCAGTGACCAATGGACAGCCCTTATGAACTACGAGCAGTACTTC	.	TRBV10-3	TRBJ2-7	.
CASSLEGTENTF	TGCGCCAGCAGCTTGGAAGGGACAGAGAACACCTTC	once	TRBV5-1	TRBJ1-2	TRBD1
CASSPPRPAVEQYF	TGTGCCAGCTCACCTCCCAGGCCCGCTGTGGAGCAGTACTTC	once	TRBV18	TRBJ2-7	.
CASSQDGSLEFYF	TGCGCCAGCAGCCAAGATGGGAGCCTAGAGTTTTACTTT	.	TRBV4-3	TRBJ1-1	.
CASSPAGRYDGYTF	TGTGCCAGCTCACCTGCGGGGCGCTACGACGGCTACACCTTC	.	TRBV18	TRBJ1-2	.
CASRLGQGADGYTF	TGTGCCAGCAGACTCGGACAGGGGGCGGATGGCTACACCTTC	.	TRBV2	TRBJ1-2	TRBD1
CASSIGQGANTGELFF	TGCGCCAGCAGCATTGGACAGGGGGCGAACACCGGGGAGCTGTTTTTT	few	TRBV5-1	TRBJ2-2	TRBD1
CASSIEAGGNTEAFF	TGTGCCAGTAGTATCGAGGCAGGGGGGAACACTGAAGCTTTCTTT	.	TRBV19	TRBJ1-1	TRBD1
CASSSTGGGNTGELFF	TGTGCCAGCAGCTCGACAGGGGGCGGGAACACCGGGGAGCTGTTTTTT	.	TRBV7-2	TRBJ2-2	TRBD1